This TCR beta chain comes out of a study of naive and memory T cell subsets. The study's findings and limits: From naive to CM, EM and EMRA, diversity decreased and Gini increased. There was no ground truth to check naive and memory subset results.

CD4+ T cell IFNgamma after overnight CMV lysate exposure gave donor CMV status. Four subsets defined by CD45RA and CD27 were sorted after CD3, CD4, CD8 and live/dead staining. Two oligonucleotides, mixed equimolar, formed the beta constant-region primer covering TRBC1 and TRBC2. Four rounds of PCR amplified the ligated cDNA using nested alpha and beta constant-region primers plus SP2. TCRdb re-analysed the UMI-ligation and nested PCR reads in MiXCR, keeping a single row per CDR3 protein. Of roughly 130,000 distinct CDR3 sequences in the sample, 35% to 45% are singletons; the top ten hold approximately 0.87%. This clonotype came up a few times. Its antigen remains unidentified. CDR3 length: 16 residues. In germline, CDR1 is SGHRS, CDR2 YFSETQ. V shed 2 bases and J shed 0 bases, with 13 bases lying between them.

The V and J genes are TRBV5-1 and TRBJ2-3; a weak D match, TRBD2 (5 bases). Material: central memory CD4+ T cells from blood. This clonotype was sampled from a human donor in good health. The CDR3 DNA sequence: TGCGCCAGCAGCTTCGGACGGGGTCTTAGCACAGATACGCAGTATTTT. Encoded protein: CASSFGRGLSTDTQYF.